This T cell receptor (beta chain) is from a study of molecular identifiers for immune sequencing clone quantification. Study-wide points: Highly expanded clone sizes could end up underestimated if a barcode were shared by identical TCR molecules.

This clonotype was seen only a few times. Antigen unknown. Per germline, CDR1 SNHLY and CDR2 FYNNEI. With 1 base removed from V and 5 bases from J, the gap between germline ends came to 9 bases. This CDR3 region has 14 residues. TCRdb processed the PCR reads anew with MiXCR; each CDR3 protein has one entry. Of about half a million distinct CDR3 sequences listed, 20% to 25% are singletons. Naive CD8 libraries were made from 20,000 to 1,000,000 sorted cells, and they used 10%, 30% or 50% RNA. The authors sorted naive CD8 T cells as CD8+CD4-CCR7+CD45RA+. The sample consisted of naive CD8+ T cells from blood, with Jurkat cell RNA spiked in. Subset here: FACS-sorted CD8+CD4-CCR7+CD45RA+ naive T cells. This sequence was found in a human donor in good health. Some libraries in this study had Jurkat cell RNA spiked in. V and J are TRBV2 and TRBJ1-5, with no clear D. The CDR3 DNA reads as TGTGCCAGCAGTGAAGGGGCGACACATCAGCCCCAGCATTTT. This encodes CASSEGATHQPQHF.